This is a list of T cell receptor beta chains from one sample in a study of post-analysis software for immune sequencing data. One entry per CDR3 protein, called by TCRdb with MiXCR from the PCR reads. Among fewer than 900,000 distinct CDR3 sequences, around 45% were seen once, and the ten largest hold roughly 5.2%. The material sequenced was blood. All receptors come from a girl aged 10 to 17 with multiple sclerosis. CDR3s include the opening cysteine and the closing phenylalanine or tryptophan. D genes are given only for firm matches. Clone size is stated in some rows and not others, as once, few, many or a class when expanded.

j_call d_call v_call clone_size cdr3_nt cdr3_aa
TRBJ1-1 NA TRBV5-1 NA TGCGCCAGCAGCTTGCAAGGGAAAGCTTTCTTT CASSLQGKAFF
TRBJ2-7 NA TRBV5-1 NA TGCGCCAGCAGCTTGTCAGGGATCCACGAGCAGTACTTC CASSLSGIHEQYF
TRBJ2-7 TRBD2 TRBV6-5 NA TGTGCCAGCAGTTACACCCCCGGGACTAGCGGGAGGCCTTACGAGCAGTACTTC CASSYTPGTSGRPYEQYF
TRBJ2-1 NA TRBV14 NA TGTGCCAGCAGCCCCCTTTCTGGGAGGGGGGGAGATGAGCAGTTCTTC CASSPLSGRGGDEQFF
TRBJ2-3 NA TRBV7-3 few TGTGCCAGCAGCTCGGCCGATGGCGTCACAGATACGCAGTATTTT CASSSADGVTDTQYF
TRBJ2-7 NA TRBV20-1 NA TGCAGTGCTAGGGGGGGACAGAAGAGCTCCTACGAGCAGTACTTC CSARGGQKSSYEQYF
TRBJ2-7 TRBD2 TRBV5-1 NA TGCGCCAGCAGCTTAACCACTACCGGACTAGCGAGAGACTACGAGCAGTACTTC CASSLTTTGLARDYEQYF
TRBJ2-1 TRBD2 TRBV29-1 many TGCAGCGTTACTAGCGGGAGCCTCTACTCCTACAATGAGCAGTTCTTC CSVTSGSLYSYNEQFF
TRBJ2-5 TRBD1 TRBV7-2 NA TGTGCCAGCACCCCTAATGCCCTAGCAGGGGGGACCCAGTACTTC CASTPNALAGGTQYF
TRBJ2-5 TRBD1 TRBV2 NA TGTGCCAGCAGTTCATCCGGGACAGGCCAAGAGACCCAGTACTTC CASSSSGTGQETQYF
TRBJ1-2 NA TRBV6-1 few TGTGCCAGCAGTGTCGGGGTACAGTACACCTTC CASSVGVQYTF
TRBJ1-2 NA TRBV27 few TGTGCCAGCAGTTTATCGCCGGGAAACTATGGCTACACCTTC CASSLSPGNYGYTF
TRBJ2-1 NA TRBV12-5 few TGTGCTAGTGGCTTGACGTCAAGAGGGAATGAGCAGTTCTTC CASGLTSRGNEQFF
TRBJ2-7 NA TRBV20-1 NA TGCAGTGCTAGTTTTCTGGGGGCGGGGGAGCAGTACTTC CSASFLGAGEQYF
TRBJ2-7 TRBD1 TRBV15 NA TGTGCCACCAGCAGAGAGGGACAGGGAACCCACGAGCAGTACTTC CATSREGQGTHEQYF
TRBJ2-7 TRBD1 TRBV5-1 NA TGCGCCAGCAGCACCGGACAGGGCAACTCCTACAAGCAGTACTTC CASSTGQGNSYKQYF
TRBJ2-5 NA TRBV5-6 NA TGTGCCAGCAGCTTTGCGGGGCAGGGAAGTATTTACGAACAGTACTTC CASSFAGQGSIYEQYF
TRBJ2-1 TRBD2 TRBV19 NA TGTGCCAGTAGTATGATGACTAGCGGGAACAATGAGCAGTTCTTC CASSMMTSGNNEQFF
TRBJ2-7 TRBD1 TRBV7-6 NA TGTGCCAGCAGCGCACAACAGGGGGCAGGGTCCTACGAGCAGTACTTC CASSAQQGAGSYEQYF
TRBJ2-1 TRBD2 TRBV29-1 NA TGCAGCGTTGAAGATATTCTAGCGGGAGCAGTCAATGAGCAGTTCTTC CSVEDILAGAVNEQFF
TRBJ2-5 NA TRBV29-1 many TGCAGCGTGGCGGGACAAGATCAAGAGACCCAGTACTTC CSVAGQDQETQYF
TRBJ2-1 TRBD1 TRBV6-1 NA TGTGCCAGCAGAGCCGTGGACAGGGATATAGGTGAGCAGTTCTTC CASRAVDRDIGEQFF
TRBJ2-4 NA TRBV7-2 few TGTGCCAGCAGCTTATCTCTAGCACATGAGCAGTACTTC CASSLSLAHEQYF
TRBJ1-2 NA TRBV12-3/TRBV12-4 NA TGTGCCAGCAGTGCCGTGGTCGGGGACGGCTACACCTTC CASSAVVGDGYTF
TRBJ2-3 NA TRBV7-9 once TGTGCCAGCAGCTTAGATTGGGCGGCTCCTTCCCGTGGAAGCACAGATACGCAGTATTTT CASSLDWAAPSRGSTDTQYF
TRBJ2-5 TRBD2 TRBV6-2/TRBV6-3 NA TGTGCCAGCAGTTGGGGGACTAGCGGGACGGAGACCCAGTACTTC CASSWGTSGTETQYF
TRBJ2-5 NA TRBV24-1 NA TGTGCCACCGGTGACCCGGACAGAAGAGAGACCCAGTACTTC CATGDPDRRETQYF
TRBJ2-1 TRBD2 TRBV25-1 NA TGTGCCAGCAGTGAATCTTTAGCGGGAGTACCTGAGCAGTTCTTC CASSESLAGVPEQFF
TRBJ2-7 NA TRBV7-9 few TGTGCCAGCAGCTCAACCCCTTACGAGCAGTACTTC CASSSTPYEQYF
TRBJ2-7 NA TRBV12-3/TRBV12-4 NA TGTGCCAGCAGTCCGCTGGGACTGGGTCTACTCGAGCAGTACTTC CASSPLGLGLLEQYF
TRBJ2-2 NA TRBV6-5 NA TGTGCCAGCAGACCGGTGGCGGAGAACACCGGGGAGCTGTTTTTT CASRPVAENTGELFF
TRBJ2-3 TRBD2 TRBV6-5 NA TGTGCCAGCACCGATAGCGGGGGTAGCACAGATACGCAGTATTTT CASTDSGGSTDTQYF
TRBJ1-5 NA TRBV7-2 NA TGTGCCAGCAGCTTCTTTGGGGACATCGATAGCAATCAGCCCCAGCATTTT CASSFFGDIDSNQPQHF
TRBJ1-2 TRBD1 TRBV20-1 few TGCAGTGCTAGAGGGGACAGGGTTGCCGCCACTAGAAATGGCTACACCTTC CSARGDRVAATRNGYTF
TRBJ1-2 TRBD1 TRBV29-1 few TGCAGCGTTCAGGGGGACAGGGGGCAGTCATCGTCTGGCTACACCTTC CSVQGDRGQSSSGYTF
TRBJ1-5 TRBD1 TRBV7-2 NA TGTGCCAGCAGCTTGGGGACAGACAATCAGCCCCAGCATTTT CASSLGTDNQPQHF
TRBJ2-3 NA TRBV7-2 NA TGTGCCAGCAGCTTGGGACTTTCTGAAGATACGCAGTATTTT CASSLGLSEDTQYF
TRBJ2-1 TRBD1 TRBV5-1 NA TGCGCCAGCAGCTTGGAGACAGGGGTTCTGGATGAGCAGTTCTTC CASSLETGVLDEQFF
TRBJ2-1 NA TRBV27 NA TGTGCCAGCAGTTCGACCTATGAGCAGTTCTTC CASSSTYEQFF
TRBJ2-1 TRBD1 TRBV7-8 NA TGTGCCAGCAGCTGGTCAGGGGGCAATGAGCAGTTCTTC CASSWSGGNEQFF
TRBJ2-5 NA TRBV12-5 NA TGTGCTAGTGGTTACAGGGCCTCAGGTGCGGAGACCCAGTACTTC CASGYRASGAETQYF
TRBJ2-3 TRBD2 TRBV29-1 few TGCAGCGTTGAAGAGACTAGCTCTCTCACAGATACGCAGTATTTT CSVEETSSLTDTQYF
TRBJ2-1 NA TRBV7-9 few TGTGCCAGCAGCATTCAGTCCGTAAATCACAATGAGCAGTTCTTC CASSIQSVNHNEQFF
TRBJ2-4 NA TRBV7-2 NA TGTGCCAGCAGCTCGGACCTCCAAACTTCGGGGGAGCAGTACTTC CASSSDLQTSGEQYF
TRBJ1-5 NA TRBV3-1 few TGTGCCAGCAGCCAGCGGGCGGTCCCAAATCAGCCCCAGCATTTT CASSQRAVPNQPQHF
TRBJ1-5 TRBD1 TRBV27 NA TGTGCCGGCAGTACAGGGGGCCCGAATCAGCCCCAGCATTTT CAGSTGGPNQPQHF
TRBJ2-5 NA TRBV18 NA TGTGCCAGCTCACCCGAGAAGGGGCGCAAGGAGACCCAGTACTTC CASSPEKGRKETQYF
TRBJ2-2 TRBD1 TRBV12-3/TRBV12-4 NA TGTGCCAGCAGTACCTGGACAGGGATTCAGGGGCCGGGGGACACCGGGGAGCTGTTTTTT CASSTWTGIQGPGDTGELFF
TRBJ1-5 NA TRBV7-2 few TGTGCCAGCAGCTGGGACAGCAATCAGCCCCAGCATTTT CASSWDSNQPQHF
TRBJ1-5 TRBD1 TRBV12-3/TRBV12-4 NA TGTGCCAGCAGGGGGGGGACAGGCCCTAATCAGCCCCAGCATTTT CASRGGTGPNQPQHF
TRBJ2-3 NA TRBV6-5 NA TGTGCCAGCAGTTATTCCTCGGGTGGGACGCCGAGCACAGATACGCAGTATTTT CASSYSSGGTPSTDTQYF
TRBJ2-3 NA TRBV12-3/TRBV12-4 few TGTGCCAGCAGGAAAGTGTCTAGCACAGATACGCAGTATTTT CASRKVSSTDTQYF